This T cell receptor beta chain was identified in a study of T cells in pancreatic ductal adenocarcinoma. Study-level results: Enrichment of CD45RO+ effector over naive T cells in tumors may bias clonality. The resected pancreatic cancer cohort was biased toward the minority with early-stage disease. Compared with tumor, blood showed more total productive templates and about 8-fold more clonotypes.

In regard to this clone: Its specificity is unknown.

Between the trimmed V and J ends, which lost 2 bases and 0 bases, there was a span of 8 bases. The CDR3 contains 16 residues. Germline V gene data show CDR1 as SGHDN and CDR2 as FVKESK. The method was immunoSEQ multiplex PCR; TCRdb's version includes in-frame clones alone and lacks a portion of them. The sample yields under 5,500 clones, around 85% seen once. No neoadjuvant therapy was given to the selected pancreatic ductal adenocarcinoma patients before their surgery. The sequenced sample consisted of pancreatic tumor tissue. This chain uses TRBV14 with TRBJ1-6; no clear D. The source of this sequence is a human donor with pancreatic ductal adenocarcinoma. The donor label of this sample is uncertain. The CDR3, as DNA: TGTGCCAGCAGCCAACGGGCAATCTCCTATAATTCACCCCTCCACTTT. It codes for CASSQRAISYNSPLHF.